What follows describes a single T cell receptor (beta chain). The sample comes from a study of cytomegalovirus exposure and HLA in healthy donors. Germline V gene sequence: CDR1 MDHEN, CDR2 SYDVKM. With 3 bases clipped from V and 3 bases from J, the junction kept 9 bases outside the gene matches. The CDR3 length is 16 residues. The table came from immunoSEQ multiplex PCR; TCRdb's copy has only in-frame clones and leaves some out. The table has under 300,000 clones, 86% seen once. The V and J genes are TRBV28 and TRBJ2-7; 9 nucleotides match TRBD2. The sequence was collected from a woman aged 25-40 years in good health and CMV-seropositive. Sequenced material: PBMCs. CDR3 in amino acids: CASSFSMAGGDYEQYF. Written as DNA, the CDR3 is TGTGCCAGCAGTTTCTCGATGGCGGGAGGGGACTACGAGCAGTACTTC.